The 22 T cell receptor beta chains below come from one sample, sequenced in a study of T cell responses to AZD1222 COVID-19 vaccine. The assay was immunoSEQ multiplex PCR, and TCRdb's table has in-frame clones only and misses some. The top ten clones hold 3.5% to 4.5% of a sample with 140,000 to 150,000 clones, 80% to 95% of them seen once. Sequenced material: peripheral blood, taken on day 0 of AZD1222 vaccination. The receptors shown here come from an adult in good health.

The V and J genes are TRBV23-1 and TRBJ1-5; TRBD1 agrees at 7 bases. TRBV23-1 falls under the ORF class, with uncertain function. V was clipped by 0 bases and J by 5 bases; unmatched bases: 4. The CDR3 length is 15 residues. The CDR3 DNA follows: TGCGCCAGCAGTCAATCGGGACAGAAAGATCAGCCCCAGCATTTT. Protein product: CASSQSGQKDQPQHF.

This sequence joins TRBV6-1 and TRBJ2-7, with D unresolved. The germline V and J ends were trimmed by 1 base and 4 bases, with 14 bases remaining between them. In germline, CDR1 is MNHNS, CDR2 SASEGT. The CDR3 runs 15 residues. CDR3 amino acids: CASSEGPPESYEQYF. CDR3 bases: TGTGCCAGCAGTGAAGGGCCTCCGGAGTCTTACGAGCAGTACTTC.

This chain connects TRBV6-6 to TRBJ1-1, with unresolved D. This CDR3 is 12 amino acids long. Trimming left V 3 bases short and J 6 bases short, with 8 bases between. Germline V gene sequence: CDR1 MNHNY, CDR2 SVGAGI (reference sequence). The DNA of the CDR3 is TGTGCCAGCAGTTATGCTGTGGCTGAAGCTTTCTTT. Its protein product is CASSYAVAEAFF.

The chain joins TRBV28 to TRBJ2-1; tentatively, D is TRBD1 (6 bases). Germline CDR1 reads MDHEN; CDR2 reads SYDVKM. This CDR3 has 11 amino acids. Trimming cost V 2 bases and J 10 bases, with 6 bases left between them. The CDR3 DNA sequence: TGTGCCAGCAGTTTAGGGGGCGAGCAGTTCTTC. Encoded protein: CASSLGGEQFF. Full variable domain (outside the CDR3, taken from reference TRBV28 and TRBJ2-1): DVKVTQSSRYLVKRTGEKVFLECVQDMDHENMFWYRQDPGLGLRLIYFSYDVKMKEKGDIPEGYSVSREKKERFSLILESASTNQTSMYLCASSLGGEQFFGPGTRLTVL.

The chain couples TRBV5-6 to TRBJ2-5; D gene ambiguous. Germline values: CDR1 SGHDT, CDR2 YYEEEE. V was trimmed by 3 bases and J by 5 bases, leaving 14 bases between them. The CDR3 runs 14 residues. CDR3 DNA: TGTGCCAGCAGCTGGCGAGGTTTAAGGGAGACCCAGTACTTC. Its protein is CASSWRGLRETQYF.

V usage is TRBV9 and J usage is TRBJ2-7; D may correspond to TRBD1 or TRBD2 (6 bases each). CDR3 length: 13 residues. The V end lost 10 bases, the J end lost 1 base, and 15 bases lay between the germline ends. Germline lookup yields CDR1 SGDLS and CDR2 YYNGEE. This CDR3 is CASGAYNSYEQYF. In DNA form, the CDR3 reads TGTGCCTCGGGGGCCTACAATTCCTACGAGCAGTACTTC.

This chain joins TRBV5-1 and TRBJ2-1; tentative D call: TRBD1 (5 bases). The V gene lost 4 bases and the J gene lost 2 bases, with 16 bases spanning the gap. The CDR3 has 16 amino acids. CDR1 SGHRS and CDR2 YFSETQ come from the germline V gene. This CDR3 reads CASSPAGLPTYNEQFF. CDR3 DNA: TGCGCCAGCAGCCCCGCAGGGCTGCCCACCTACAATGAGCAGTTCTTC.

V gene TRBV11-2 combines with J gene TRBJ2-5, with no clear D. The germline V gene has CDR1 SGHAT and CDR2 FQNNGV. V dropped 2 bases and J dropped 4 bases, with 11 bases sitting between them. The CDR3 runs to 14 residues. Here the CDR3 reads CASSLSSGRETQYF. The CDR3 region has the DNA TGTGCCAGCAGCTTAAGTTCCGGCAGAGAGACCCAGTACTTC.

This clone is a singleton in its sample. J is TRBJ1-6 and V is TRBV5-1; tentatively, D is TRBD1 (6 bases). The CDR3 is 15 residues long. V lost 3 bases, J lost 7 bases, and 14 bases lay in between. Germline values: CDR1 SGHRS, CDR2 YFSETQ. CDR3 sequence reads: CASSSRGDENSPLHF. The CDR3 DNA reads TGCGCCAGCAGCTCCAGGGGAGATGAAAATTCACCCCTCCACTTT.

This clone appeared a single time. The chain uses TRBV19 and TRBJ2-1; D assignment may be TRBD1 or TRBD2 (5 bases each). V gave up 1 base and J gave up 6 bases, with 10 bases separating them. Germline V gene sequence: CDR1 LNHDA, CDR2 SQIVND (reference sequence). This CDR3 comprises 14 residues. As DNA, the CDR3 is TGTGCCAGTAGTATAGTGGGTGGGGGCAATGAGCAGTTCTTC. This encodes CASSIVGGGNEQFF.

This clone was seen once. The J gene is TRBJ2-7, the V gene TRBV5-1, with a possible D match to TRBD2 (6 bases). The CDR3 runs 15 residues. Germline V gene sequence: CDR1 SGHRS, CDR2 YFSETQ. V dropped 0 bases and J dropped 4 bases, with 14 bases sitting between them. CDR3 in DNA: TGCGCCAGCAGCTTGGAAGGGTTCGGGGGTTACGAGCAGTACTTC. Protein sequence: CASSLEGFGGYEQYF.

The chain joins TRBV5-4 to TRBJ1-1; TRBD1 agrees at 7 bases. Germline CDR1 is SGHNT and CDR2 is YYREEE (reference sequence). After removal of 0 bases from V and 1 base from J, the junction contained 0 bases not matched to a gene. This CDR3 region has 14 residues. The CDR3 here is CASSLGDRNTEAFF. The CDR3 DNA reads TGTGCCAGCAGCTTGGGGGACAGGAACACTGAAGCTTTCTTT.

The chain is built from TRBV19 and TRBJ1-2; 7 bases are shared with TRBD1. Germline V lookup: CDR1 LNHDA, CDR2 SQIVND (reference sequence). The V and J ends lost 4 bases and 3 bases, in that order; junction bases with no gene match: 2. The CDR3 spans 13 residues. CDR3 sequence: CASSRDRDYGYTF. CDR3 in DNA: TGTGCCAGTAGTAGAGACAGGGACTATGGCTACACCTTC.

The chain recombines TRBV27 with TRBJ1-5, with a weak D call TRBD1 (6 bases). The ends were cut back, 5 bases at V and 7 bases at J, with 15 bases in the middle. In germline, CDR1 is MNHEY, CDR2 SMNVEV (reference sequence). The CDR3 is made up of 14 amino acids. CDR3 DNA sequence: TGTGCCAGCAGTCTCACAGGGTTGGAGCAGCCCCAGCATTTT. It is translated as CASSLTGLEQPQHF.

This clone was counted once. This chain uses TRBV7-2 with TRBJ2-7, with 7 positions matching TRBD2. V lost 1 base to trimming and J lost 5 bases; unmatched junction nucleotides: 8. CDR1 is SGHTA, CDR2 FQGNSA, per germline. CDR3 length: 15 amino acids. This CDR3 is CASSLVGGSSDEQYF. Here the CDR3 DNA reads TGTGCCAGCAGCTTAGTAGGCGGGAGCTCAGACGAGCAGTACTTC.

The rearrangement joins TRBV2 to TRBJ2-1; D unresolved. CDR3 length: 12 amino acids. The germline V and J ends were trimmed by 8 bases and 2 bases, with 7 bases remaining between them. The germline CDR1 and CDR2 sequences are SNHLY and FYNNEI. CDR3 amino acids: CASDSTYNEQFF. CDR3 DNA sequence: TGTGCCAGCGACTCGACCTACAATGAGCAGTTCTTC.

This chain connects TRBV24-1 to TRBJ1-3, with a possible D match to TRBD1 (6 bases). The CDR3 is 13 amino acids. V dropped 8 bases and J dropped 4 bases, with 11 bases sitting between them. Looked up from germline, CDR1 is KGHDR and CDR2 is SFDVKD. The CDR3 region is CATMSGVGNTIYF. DNA of the CDR3: TGTGCCACCATGTCAGGGGTCGGAAACACCATATATTTT.

The V gene is TRBV10-2, the J gene TRBJ2-3; the D gene could be TRBD1 or TRBD2 (5 bases each). Germline CDR1 WSHSY, CDR2 SAAADI. The CDR3 runs 14 residues. The V and J ends lost 6 bases and 3 bases respectively, with 13 bases between them. The CDR3 reads CASRDSGRTDTQYF. The CDR3 nucleotides read TGCGCCAGCAGAGACAGCGGAAGAACAGATACGCAGTATTTT.

The gene calls are TRBV10-3 and TRBJ1-1; TRBD1 agrees at 7 bases. The CDR3 length is 14 residues. Germline CDR1 and CDR2: ENHRY and SYGVKD. The V gene end was trimmed by 3 bases and the J gene end by 1 base; junction bases not matched to a gene: 2. CDR3 nucleotides: TGTGCCATCAGTGACGGACAGGCGAACACTGAAGCTTTCTTT. This gives the protein CAISDGQANTEAFF.

This chain joins TRBV24-1 and TRBJ2-6; D unresolved. The V end lost 3 bases, the J end lost 0 bases, and 8 bases lay between the germline ends. In germline, CDR1 is KGHDR, CDR2 SFDVKD. This CDR3 comprises 16 residues. The CDR3 nucleotides read TGTGCCACCAGTGATCCTGGAAGCTCTGGGGCCAACGTCCTGACTTTC. It is translated as CATSDPGSSGANVLTF.

This chain uses TRBV4-2 with TRBJ2-1, with D perhaps matching TRBD2 (6 bases). There are 17 residues in the CDR3. CDR1 LGHNA and CDR2 YNFKEQ come from the germline V gene. Trimming removed 3 bases at V and 10 bases at J, with 25 bases between. Here the CDR3 DNA reads TGTGCCAGCAGCCAGACGGCCAGAAGGCTAGCGTTAGGGGAGCAGTTCTTC. This translates into CASSQTARRLALGEQFF.

The CDR3 DNA reads TGTGCCAGTAGTTATAATCCTCCAGGGGGAAACACTGAAGCTTTCTTT. It specifies CASSYNPPGGNTEAFF. V and J are TRBV19 and TRBJ1-1, with 7 bases lining up with TRBD1. The CDR3 length is 16 residues. Losses at the gene ends were 5 bases for V and 2 bases for J; bases not matched to a gene: 11. Germline V gene sequence: CDR1 LNHDA, CDR2 SQIVND (reference sequence).